Below, 17 T cell receptor beta chains from the same sample are listed, as sequenced in a study of CD8 T cells in Susac syndrome. Random hexamers were used to reverse transcribe the RNA input (about 0.5 to 1 ug). TCRdb re-called the immunoSEQ multiplex PCR reads with MiXCR, one entry per CDR3 protein. The data contain about 200,000 distinct CDR3 sequences, 90% to 95% of them seen just once; the ten biggest clones take up roughly 0.088%. Sequenced sample: CD4+ T cells from PBMCs. The receptors derive from a human donor with multiple sclerosis.

V and J are TRBV18 and TRBJ1-1, with 7 bases matching TRBD1. Germline CDR1 reads KGHSH; CDR2 reads LQKENI. The CDR3 consists of 15 residues. V lost 8 bases to trimming and J lost 3 bases; unmatched junction nucleotides: 12. The CDR3 loop reads CASGYGQAGDTEAFF. For the CDR3, the DNA is TGTGCCAGCGGTTACGGACAGGCTGGAGACACTGAAGCTTTCTTT.

The chain employs TRBV18 and TRBJ2-1; D remains ambiguous. The CDR3 covers 11 residues. The V end lost 9 bases, the J end lost 8 bases, and 11 bases lay between the germline ends. Germline CDR1 and CDR2: KGHSH and LQKENI. The CDR3 DNA follows: TGTGCCAGGGCAGAAACCGATGAGCAGTTCTTC. This gives the protein CARAETDEQFF.

This chain connects TRBV7-2 to TRBJ2-1; D gene uncertain. The CDR3 length is 11 residues. Looked up from germline, CDR1 is SGHTA and CDR2 is FQGNSA. The germline V and J ends were trimmed by 5 bases and 8 bases, with 7 bases remaining between them. CDR3 sequence (DNA): TGTGCCAGCAGCCCCCACGATGAGCAGTTCTTC. This translates into CASSPHDEQFF.

The sample holds a few counts of this clonotype. V is TRBV5-1 and J is TRBJ2-5; D remains unclear. Germline-derived CDR1 and CDR2 are SGHRS and YFSETQ. V was cut by 1 base and J by 1 base, with 5 bases left in between. This CDR3 comprises 13 residues. This CDR3 is CASSLLGQETQYF. The CDR3 region has the DNA TGCGCCAGCAGCTTGTTGGGCCAAGAGACCCAGTACTTC.

The chain links TRBV5-1 to TRBJ2-7; no firm D call. The CDR3 runs to 14 residues. Looked up from germline, CDR1 is SGHRS and CDR2 is YFSETQ. Trimming cost V 4 bases and J 2 bases, with 13 bases left between them. DNA of the CDR3: TGCGCCAGCAGCCCTGAGGCGATTGCCTACGAGCAGTACTTC. As protein: CASSPEAIAYEQYF.

This chain uses TRBV7-3 with TRBJ2-7; the D gene could be TRBD1 or TRBD2 (5 bases each). Germline V gene data show CDR1 as SGHTA and CDR2 as FQGTGA. V lost 4 bases to trimming and J lost 7 bases, with 17 bases between them. The CDR3 runs to 14 residues. The CDR3 reads CASSSGTASGEQYF. The DNA of the CDR3 is TGTGCCAGCAGCTCCGGGACCGCCTCCGGAGAGCAGTACTTC. The full variable domain, with the rest looked up from reference TRBV7-3 and TRBJ2-7, is GAGVSQTPSNKVTEKGKYVELRCDPISGHTALYWYRQSLGQGPEFLIYFQGTGAADDSGLPNDRFFAVRPEGSVSTLKIQRTERGDSAVYLCASSSGTASGEQYFGPGTRLTVT.

The chain is built from TRBV30 and TRBJ1-2; D remains ambiguous. The CDR3 runs 13 residues. The ends were cut back, 0 bases at V and 2 bases at J, with 7 bases in the middle. Looked up from germline, CDR1 is GTSNPN and CDR2 is SVGIG (reference sequence). DNA for the CDR3: TGTGCCTGGAGTGTGGCGGCCAACTATGGCTACACCTTC. Its protein product is CAWSVAANYGYTF.

With regard to this clonotype: Without the conserved terminal phenylalanine or tryptophan, this CDR3 likely stems from a read error. V is TRBV15 and J is TRBJ1-6, with D hard to call. The CDR3 has 15 amino acids. The germline V gene encodes CDR1 LNHNV and CDR2 YYDKDF (reference sequence). V was pared by 0 bases and J by 8 bases, with 11 bases between. The CDR3: CATSRDGVGDSPLHL. The CDR3 region has the DNA TGTGCCACCAGCAGAGATGGGGTTGGTGATTCACCCCTCCACCTT.

The CDR3 region has the DNA TGCGCCAGCAGCCCGACTAGCGGGGGGGCCTACAATGAGCAGTTCTTC. It yields the protein CASSPTSGGAYNEQFF. This rearrangement joins TRBV5-1 to TRBJ2-1; 14 bases are a match to TRBD2. V lost 4 bases to trimming and J lost 2 bases; unmatched junction nucleotides: 2. The CDR3 consists of 16 residues. The germline V gene encodes CDR1 SGHRS and CDR2 YFSETQ. Drawing the rest from reference TRBV5-1 and TRBJ2-1, the complete variable domain is KAGVTQTPRYLIKTRGQQVTLSCSPISGHRSVSWYQQTPGQGLQFLFEYFSETQRNKGNFPGRFSGRQFSNSRSEMNVSTLELGDSALYLCASSPTSGGAYNEQFFGPGTRLTVL.

The chain uses TRBV5-4 and TRBJ2-5; D gene uncertain. Germline V gene data show CDR1 as SGHNT and CDR2 as YYREEE (reference sequence). The CDR3 loop spans 16 amino acids. V was pared by 0 bases and J by 2 bases, with 14 bases between. The CDR3 sequence: CASSLGPPSRQETQYF. For the CDR3, the DNA is TGTGCCAGCAGCTTGGGCCCCCCTAGTCGGCAAGAGACCCAGTACTTC. Full variable domain (rest looked up from reference TRBV5-4 and TRBJ2-5): ETGVTQSPTHLIKTRGQQVTLRCSSQSGHNTVSWYQQALGQGPQFIFQYYREEENGRGNFPPRFSGLQFPNYSSELNVNALELDDSALYLCASSLGPPSRQETQYFGPGTRLLVL.

Only one count was recorded for this clonotype. V usage is TRBV30 and J usage is TRBJ1-2; D is unclear. From germline, CDR1 is GTSNPN and CDR2 SVGIG (reference sequence). The CDR3 loop spans 13 amino acids. The V end lost 2 bases, the J end lost 1 base, and 8 bases lay between the germline ends. The CDR3 here is CAWSITINYGYTF. For the CDR3, the DNA is TGTGCCTGGAGTATCACTATTAACTATGGCTACACCTTC.

The V and J genes are TRBV29-1 and TRBJ1-2; no firm D call. From germline, CDR1 is SQVTM and CDR2 ANQGSEA. CDR3 length: 16 amino acids. Trimming stripped 4 bases from V and 8 bases from J, with 26 bases between. The CDR3 nucleotides read TGCAGCGTTGGGGCCGTTTGGAAGAAGGGAGGTTACGGCTACACCTTC. Protein: CSVGAVWKKGGYGYTF.

This chain links TRBV28 with TRBJ1-5, with 7 bases matching TRBD1. V shed 1 base, J shed 7 bases, and the junction held 10 bases outside the gene matches. CDR1 is MDHEN, CDR2 SYDVKM, per germline. The CDR3 is made up of 16 amino acids. The CDR3 DNA reads as TGTGCCAGCAGTTTATCTAGCTGGGCAGGGGGACAGCCCCAGCATTTT. Translating it yields CASSLSSWAGGQPQHF.

The chain recombines TRBV5-4 with TRBJ2-1; 9 bases align to TRBD1. The length of the CDR3 is 16 residues. Germline trimming cut 1 base from V and 4 bases from J; bases unmatched to any gene: 6. The germline V gene has CDR1 SGHNT and CDR2 YYREEE (reference sequence). This chain's CDR3 is CASSLKDRGLYNEQFF. Written as DNA, the CDR3 is TGTGCCAGCAGCTTGAAGGACAGGGGACTATACAATGAGCAGTTCTTC.

This rearrangement joins TRBV15 to TRBJ1-2; 8 bases align to TRBD1. The CDR3 runs to 13 residues. CDR1 and CDR2 (germline): LNHNV, YYDKDF (reference sequence). V gave up 5 bases and J gave up 7 bases; unmatched junction bases: 6. The chain's CDR3 is CATSGQTGAGYTF. The CDR3 DNA is TGTGCCACCAGCGGACAGACAGGGGCTGGCTACACCTTC.

The chain recombines TRBV2 with TRBJ2-7; 7 bases match TRBD1. CDR1 SNHLY and CDR2 FYNNEI come from the germline V gene. V gave up 6 bases and J gave up 0 bases; unmatched junction bases: 14. CDR3 length: 17 residues. CDR3 DNA sequence: TGTGCCAGCAGGGCCGGGACAGTAATAAAGACCTCCTACGAGCAGTACTTC. Protein sequence: CASRAGTVIKTSYEQYF.

V gene TRBV3-1 combines with J gene TRBJ1-1; D call uncertain. Looked up from germline, CDR1 is LGHDT and CDR2 is YNNKEL (reference sequence). Trimming pared 3 bases from V and 1 base from J, leaving 3 bases between. This CDR3 spans 12 amino acids. The CDR3 nucleotides are TGTGCCAGCAGCCACTGGAACACTGAAGCTTTCTTT. This codes for CASSHWNTEAFF.